What follows describes a single T cell receptor (beta chain). Roughly 0.45 to 1 ug RNA was reverse transcribed with random hexamers. TCRdb analysed the immunoSEQ multiplex PCR reads with MiXCR anew, one entry per CDR3 protein. The repertoire holds 20,000 to 25,000 distinct CDR3 sequences, with 90% to 95% as singletons. Germline-derived CDR1 and CDR2 are SGHAT and FQNNGV. This CDR3 has 14 residues. These data come from a study of CD8 T cells in Susac syndrome. Sequenced sample: CD8+ T cells from PBMCs. This chain links TRBV11-2 with TRBJ2-7; D may be TRBD1 (6 bases). The TCR sequence derives from a human donor in good health. CDR3 DNA sequence: TGTGGTATTGGGTTGGGACACAGCTCCTACGAGCAGTACTTC. This codes for CGIGLGHSSYEQYF.